This T cell receptor beta chain was recovered during a study of OX40 agonist ivuxolimab in advanced cancers. Blood got drawn at baseline, again on cycle 4 day 1, and then on cycle 7 day 1. V dropped 5 bases and J dropped 4 bases, with 21 bases sitting between them. This CDR3 contains 17 residues. Germline V CDR1 and CDR2: SGHNT, YENEEA. The study, taken as a whole, reports: On average, a greater number of expanded clones characterised CD8+ T cells relative to CD4+. Nonresponders, in some cases, also had low normalized T-cell clonal expansion.

Some clones are missing from TCRdb's copy, which holds only in-frame ones; the method was immunoSEQ multiplex PCR. The table includes tens of thousands of clones, approximately 89% detected once. Comments on this clone: Antigen unknown.

Sequencing used CD4+ or CD8+ T cells sorted from blood, obtained in a trial of the OX40 agonist ivuxolimab. This TCR derives from an adult with an advanced solid tumor such as melanoma, head and neck, liver or kidney cancer. V is TRBV11-3 and J is TRBJ2-1; D could derive from TRBD1 or TRBD2 (5 bases each). This chain's CDR3 is CASSKGGGMGYYNEQFF. CDR3 DNA: TGTGCCAGCAGCAAAGGTGGGGGTATGGGCTATTACAATGAGCAGTTCTTC.